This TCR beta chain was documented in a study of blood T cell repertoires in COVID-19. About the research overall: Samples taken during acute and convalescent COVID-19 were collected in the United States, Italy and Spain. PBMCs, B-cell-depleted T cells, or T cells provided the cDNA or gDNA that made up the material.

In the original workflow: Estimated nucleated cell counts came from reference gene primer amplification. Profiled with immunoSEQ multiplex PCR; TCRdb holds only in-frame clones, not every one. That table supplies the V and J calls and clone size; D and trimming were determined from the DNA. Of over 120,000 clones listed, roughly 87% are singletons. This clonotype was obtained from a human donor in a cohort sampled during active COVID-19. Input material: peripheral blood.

The CDR3 loop is CASSKPSGVGREQFF. For the CDR3, the DNA is TGTGCCAGCAGCAAACCTAGCGGGGTAGGGCGTGAGCAGTTCTTC. The chain links TRBV7-6 to TRBJ2-1, with 9 bases fitting TRBD2. The length of the CDR3 is 15 residues. The V and J ends lost 5 bases and 9 bases, in that order; junction bases with no gene match: 11. Germline lookup yields CDR1 SGHVS and CDR2 FNYEAQ.